The 15 T cell receptor beta chains presented below share a single source sample, sequenced in a study of cytomegalovirus exposure and HLA in healthy donors. PCR was performed using 60 Vbeta and 13 Jbeta primers. The table came from immunoSEQ multiplex PCR; TCRdb's copy has only in-frame clones and leaves some out. The sample table sets out approximately 120,000 clones. The sample comprised PBMCs. The receptors shown here come from a young man in good health and CMV-seronegative.

Notes on this clone: The sample holds other DNA sequences that translate to the same CDR3. The chain joins TRBV9 to TRBJ1-1, with TRBD1 as a possible D gene (5 bases). Germline CDR1 and CDR2: SGDLS and YYNGEE. The V and J ends lost 0 bases and 3 bases respectively, with 6 bases between them. The CDR3 loop spans 13 amino acids. For the CDR3, the DNA is TGTGCCAGCAGCGTAGGGGGGGACACTGAAGCTTTCTTT. Protein product: CASSVGGDTEAFF. Complete variable domain (other parts from reference TRBV9 and TRBJ1-1): DSGVTQTPKHLITATGQRVTLRCSPRSGDLSVYWYQQSLDQGLQFLIQYYNGEERAKGNILERFSAQQFPDLHSELNLSSLELGDSALYFCASSVGGDTEAFFGQGTRLTVV.

The chain has TRBV18 and TRBJ1-2, with TRBD1 matching 8 bases. Germline CDR1 is KGHSH and CDR2 is LQKENI. The CDR3 loop spans 14 amino acids. The V and J ends lost 2 bases and 8 bases, in that order; junction bases with no gene match: 7. CDR3 protein: CASSPEFRGRGYTF. DNA of the CDR3: TGTGCCAGCTCACCAGAGTTCAGGGGGCGCGGCTACACCTTC. Together with reference TRBV18 and TRBJ1-2, the CDR3 gives the full variable domain: NAGVMQNPRHLVRRRGQEARLRCSPMKGHSHVYWYRQLPEEGLKFMVYLQKENIIDESGMPKERFSAEFPKEGPSILRIQQVVRGDSAAYFCASSPEFRGRGYTFGSGTRLTVV.

This CDR3 reads CASSDGGEAFF. As DNA, the CDR3 is TGTGCCAGCAGTGATGGGGGCGAAGCTTTCTTT. The chain has TRBV6-1 and TRBJ1-1, with D possibly TRBD1 on 6 matching bases. Trimming removed 3 bases from V and 8 bases from J, with 7 bases in between. This CDR3 is 11 amino acids long. CDR1 and CDR2 (germline): MNHNS, SASEGT.

The rearrangement links TRBV30 to TRBJ1-2, with no clear D. CDR1 is GTSNPN and CDR2 is SVGIG in the germline V gene (reference sequence). The V end was cut by 0 bases, the J end by 10 bases, with 12 bases between. CDR3 size: 12 residues. The CDR3 protein is CAWSVSGLDYTF. The CDR3 bases are TGTGCCTGGAGTGTAAGCGGGCTCGACTACACCTTC.

V usage is TRBV4-1 and J usage is TRBJ1-6; no clear D. The germline gives CDR1 MGHRA, CDR2 YSYEKL. There are 16 residues in the CDR3. Deletions cut 2 bases from V and 8 bases from J, with 16 bases between. This CDR3 reads CASSQSVTLSHSPLHF. The CDR3 coding sequence is TGCGCCAGCAGCCAAAGCGTAACTTTGTCCCATTCACCCCTCCACTTT.

V gene TRBV30 combines with J gene TRBJ2-5; 10 nucleotides match TRBD2. J gave up 4 bases and V 0 bases, and 5 bases lay outside the gene matches. The CDR3 has 15 amino acids. Germline assignment: CDR1 GTSNPN and CDR2 SVGIG (reference sequence). CDR3 in amino acids: CAWSVLAGPAETQYF. In DNA form, the CDR3 reads TGTGCCTGGAGTGTACTAGCGGGACCAGCAGAGACCCAGTACTTC.

The CDR3 loop is CAVTRGVTGELFF. The CDR3 DNA is TGTGCCGTCACCCGGGGGGTCACCGGGGAGCTGTTTTTT. The chain combines TRBV5-6 with TRBJ2-2, with 7 bases fitting TRBD2. The germline CDR1 and CDR2 sequences are SGHDT and YYEEEE. V was clipped by 10 bases and J by 4 bases; unmatched bases: 7. The CDR3 totals 13 residues.

This chain links TRBV6-4 with TRBJ2-1; maybe TRBD1 (5 bases). V was pared by 3 bases and J by 0 bases, with 6 bases between. There are 14 residues in the CDR3. Germline-derived CDR1 and CDR2 are MRHNA and SNTAGT. CDR3 sequence reads: CASSEDNSYNEQFF. For the CDR3, the DNA is TGTGCCAGCAGTGAGGACAACTCCTACAATGAGCAGTTCTTC.

The chain employs TRBV27 and TRBJ2-1; D remains ambiguous. The V end lost 6 bases, the J end lost 7 bases, and 13 bases lay between the germline ends. The germline V gene encodes CDR1 MNHEY and CDR2 SMNVEV (reference sequence). The CDR3 loop spans 13 amino acids. The CDR3 DNA reads as TGTGCCAGCAGGATCGCCGCCGGGAATGAGCAGTTCTTC. Amino acids: CASRIAAGNEQFF.

The chain uses TRBV19 and TRBJ2-2; D is undetermined. Germline CDR1 reads LNHDA; CDR2 reads SQIVND (reference sequence). The length of the CDR3 is 14 residues. Trimming removed 10 bases at V and 6 bases at J, with 18 bases between. The CDR3 nucleotides read TGTGCCATCTCCCCAGGTTCCCACGCCGGGGAGCTGTTTTTT. Protein: CAISPGSHAGELFF. Full variable domain (missing parts from reference TRBV19 and TRBJ2-2): DGGITQSPKYLFRKEGQNVTLSCEQNLNHDAMYWYRQDPGQGLRLIYYSQIVNDFQKGDIAEGYSVSREKKESFPLTVTSAQKNPTAFYLCAISPGSHAGELFFGEGSRLTVL.

V and J are TRBV18 and TRBJ1-4; 12 bases agree with TRBD1. CDR3 length: 15 residues. The junction had 4 bases not matched to a gene; V was cut back by 3 bases and J by 8 bases. CDR1 is KGHSH and CDR2 is LQKENI in the germline V gene. The CDR3 bases are TGTGCCAGCTCACCTTGGGACAGGGGGCAGGAAAAACTGTTTTTT. This gives the protein CASSPWDRGQEKLFF.

V and J are TRBV7-9 and TRBJ2-1; the D gene is possibly TRBD2 (5 bases). V dropped 5 bases and J dropped 7 bases, with 12 bases sitting between them. Germline CDR1 reads SEHNR; CDR2 reads FQNEAQ (reference sequence). This CDR3 region has 13 residues. The CDR3 bases are TGTGCCAGCAGCACCTTTACGGGAAATGAGCAGTTCTTC. This sequence encodes CASSTFTGNEQFF.

The gene calls are TRBV7-9 and TRBJ2-1; D ambiguous. Trimming cost V 0 bases and J 5 bases, with 8 bases left between them. Germline V gene lookup returns CDR1 SEHNR and CDR2 FQNEAQ (reference sequence). This CDR3 is 14 amino acids long. The CDR3: CASSLAEYHNEQFF. DNA of the CDR3: TGTGCCAGCAGCTTAGCAGAGTACCACAATGAGCAGTTCTTC.

This rearrangement joins TRBV7-9 to TRBJ2-7; 7 nucleotides match TRBD1. V was clipped by 5 bases and J by 4 bases; unmatched bases: 8. Looked up from germline, CDR1 is SEHNR and CDR2 is FQNEAQ (reference sequence). This CDR3 region has 14 residues. The DNA of the CDR3 is TGTGCCAGCAGCCCCACGGGACAGCCTTACGAGCAGTACTTC. Its translation is CASSPTGQPYEQYF.

The chain is built from TRBV7-8 and TRBJ1-6; D might be TRBD1 (5 bases). V was shortened by 4 bases and J by 5 bases, with 9 bases between the two germline ends. Germline values: CDR1 SGHVS, CDR2 FQNEAQ. This CDR3 has 14 amino acids. CDR3: CASSSTVHNSPLHF. The CDR3 DNA reads as TGTGCCAGCAGCTCGACAGTACATAATTCACCCCTCCACTTT.